This T cell receptor beta chain was sequenced during a study of beta chain features in type 1 diabetes. Study outcomes and limitations: Patients showed naive, central memory and Treg TCRB repertoires that appeared more similar than those of healthy donors. cDNA sequencing could over-represent cells with high TCR expression. Across all four CD4+ subsets, people with type 1 diabetes showed modestly shorter TCRB CDR3s. Insertions were fewer and deletions more numerous at VDJ junctions in type 1 diabetes patients.

Germline V gene lookup returns CDR1 MNHEY and CDR2 SVGAGI. V was pared by 6 bases and J by 5 bases, with 10 bases of the junction left unmatched. The CDR3 extends over 15 amino acids. The authors reverse transcribed all of the isolated RNA, so sequencing captured expressed TCRB transcripts. Libraries were prepared by immunoSEQ multiplex PCR; TCRdb keeps only in-frame clonotypes and omits some of them. Of hundreds of thousands of clones listed, roughly 12% are singletons. This clone was detected only a few times. Its specificity is unknown. The chain combines TRBV6-5 with TRBJ2-5, with 9 bases aligning to TRBD1. This receptor was identified in a young man in good health. Sequenced sample: naive CD4+ T cells from blood. The CDR3 nucleotides are TGTGCCAGCAGGACCCGGGGACAGGGAGACGAGACCCAGTACTTC. Translation: CASRTRGQGDETQYF.